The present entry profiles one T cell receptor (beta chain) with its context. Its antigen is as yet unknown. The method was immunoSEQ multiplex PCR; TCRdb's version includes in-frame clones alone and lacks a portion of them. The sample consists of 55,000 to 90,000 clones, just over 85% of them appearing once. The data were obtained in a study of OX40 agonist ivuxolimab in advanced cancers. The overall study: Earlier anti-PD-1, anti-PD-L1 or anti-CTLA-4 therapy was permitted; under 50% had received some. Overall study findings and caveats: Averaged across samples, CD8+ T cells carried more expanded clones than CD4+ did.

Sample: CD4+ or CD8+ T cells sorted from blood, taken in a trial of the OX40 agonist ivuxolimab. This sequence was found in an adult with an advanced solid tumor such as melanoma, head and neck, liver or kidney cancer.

This chain's CDR3 is CASSPSVSYEQYF. The CDR3 DNA sequence: TGTGCCAGCAGCCCTAGCGTCTCCTACGAGCAGTACTTC. The chain has TRBV11-2 and TRBJ2-7, with D perhaps matching TRBD2 (6 bases). The CDR3 runs to 13 residues. Trimming stripped 5 bases from V and 0 bases from J, with 8 bases between. Germline-derived CDR1 and CDR2 are SGHAT and FQNNGV.